The text below deals with one T cell receptor (beta chain). The data were obtained in a study of blood T cell repertoires in COVID-19. Study-level information: Samples came from the United States, Italy and Spain, spanning acute and convalescent COVID-19. T cells, B-cell-depleted T cells, or PBMCs provided the cDNA or gDNA that served as material.

From germline, CDR1 is SGHNT and CDR2 YYREEE (reference sequence). The CDR3 length is 16 residues. V dropped 1 base and J dropped 2; count of bases not matched to a gene: 8. Measured with immunoSEQ multiplex PCR; TCRdb has only the in-frame clones, and not every one. Of about 230,000 clones in the sample, approximately 84% were seen once. Patients of the Seattle cohort, enrolled during active infection, were followed longitudinally. The rearrangement uses TRBV5-4 and TRBJ2-7; TRBD2 matches 8 bases. The source material was peripheral blood. This clonotype was obtained from a man between 50 and 59 years old with COVID-19, enrolled during active disease. This CDR3 is CASSLSSGSFPYEQYF. For the CDR3, the DNA is TGTGCCAGCAGCTTGTCGAGCGGGAGTTTCCCCTACGAGCAGTACTTC.